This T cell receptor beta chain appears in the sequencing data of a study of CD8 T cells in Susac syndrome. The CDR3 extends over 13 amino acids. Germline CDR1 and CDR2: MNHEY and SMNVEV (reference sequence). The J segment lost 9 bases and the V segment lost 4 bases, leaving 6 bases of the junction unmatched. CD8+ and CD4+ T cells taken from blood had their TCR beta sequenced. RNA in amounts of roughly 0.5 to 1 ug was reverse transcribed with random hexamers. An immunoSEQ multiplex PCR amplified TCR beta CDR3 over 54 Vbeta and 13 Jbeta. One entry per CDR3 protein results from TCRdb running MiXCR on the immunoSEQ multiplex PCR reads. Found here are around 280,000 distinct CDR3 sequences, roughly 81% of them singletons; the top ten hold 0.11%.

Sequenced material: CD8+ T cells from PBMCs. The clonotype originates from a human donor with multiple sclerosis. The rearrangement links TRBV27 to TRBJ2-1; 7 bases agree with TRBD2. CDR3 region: CASSWGGLREQFF. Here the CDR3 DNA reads TGTGCCAGCAGTTGGGGAGGGCTGCGTGAGCAGTTCTTC.